This T cell receptor (beta chain) was recovered during a study of pediatric ulcerative colitis. The study, taken as a whole, reports: Two rectal clonotypes were found only in ulcerative colitis patients, all of them. Blood-rectal clonal overlap within each person was significantly higher in ulcerative colitis patients than controls.

This CDR3 is built from 13 residues. Germline lookup yields CDR1 MNHEY and CDR2 SVGAGI. Between the trimmed V and J ends, which lost 6 bases and 6 bases, there was a span of 14 bases. Sequencing depth was up to 500,000 reads per sample. Measured with immunoSEQ multiplex PCR; TCRdb has only the in-frame clones, and not every one. Found here are approximately 22,000 clones, 71% of them singletons; the top ten hold roughly 16%. Rectal tissue came from one to two pinch biopsies taken at colonoscopy. Concerning this clone itself: Its antigen remains unidentified.

Material: gut tissue. This receptor was taken from a boy aged 10-17 years with severe ulcerative colitis. This rearrangement joins TRBV6-5 to TRBJ1-1; D unresolved. CDR3: CASSRTGFAEAFF. The CDR3 DNA reads TGTGCCAGCAGCCGTACGGGGTTTGCTGAAGCTTTCTTT.